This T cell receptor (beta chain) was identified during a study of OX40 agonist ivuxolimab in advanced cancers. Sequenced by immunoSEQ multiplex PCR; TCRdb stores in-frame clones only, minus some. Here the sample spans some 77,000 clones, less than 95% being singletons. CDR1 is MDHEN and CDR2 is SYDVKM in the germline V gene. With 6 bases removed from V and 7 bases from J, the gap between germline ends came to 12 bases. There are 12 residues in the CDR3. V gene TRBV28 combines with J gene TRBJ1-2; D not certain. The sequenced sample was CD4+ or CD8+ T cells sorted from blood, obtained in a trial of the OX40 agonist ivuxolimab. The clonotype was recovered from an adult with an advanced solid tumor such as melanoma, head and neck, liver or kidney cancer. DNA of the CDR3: TGTGCCAGCAGGAGAAGGGCAAGTGGCTACACCTTC. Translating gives CASRRRASGYTF.